This TCR beta chain was captured in a study of T cell responses to AZD1222 COVID-19 vaccine. Study-level points and caveats: White British donors predominated, females outnumbered males, and clonal diversity was possibly underestimated.

In the case of this clone: The antigen is not known.

V was pared by 1 base and J by 6 bases, with 5 bases of the junction left unmatched. Germline CDR1 reads LGHDT; CDR2 reads YNNKEL (reference sequence). The CDR3 runs 14 residues. TCRdb's table, derived via immunoSEQ multiplex PCR, lists solely in-frame clones and lacks some. The sample consists of around 200,000 clones, approximately 90% of them appearing once. The chain recombines TRBV3-1 (or the pseudogene TRBV3-2) with TRBJ2-7; 8 positions match TRBD2. The input for sequencing was peripheral blood, taken on day 0 of AZD1222 vaccination. The clonotype was recovered from an adult in good health. The DNA for the CDR3 is TGTGCCAGCAGCCAAGGGACTAGCCTCTCCGAGCAGTACTTC. It specifies CASSQGTSLSEQYF.